The TCR beta chain described here comes from a study of cytomegalovirus exposure and HLA in healthy donors listed by TCRdb under 2017. Concerning the study at large: An earlier analysis of some 620 of the donors reported under 300 Gb of sequence data and 117 million unique TCR beta sequences obtained from about 179 million T cells. About 300 gigabases of sequencing data and about 92 million unique TCR sequences made up an early release that covered several hundred HLA-typed donors. Among the approximately 400 genotyped donors, more than 70% belonged to the genetic ancestry cluster associated with self-reported Caucasian donors. The study aimed to test whether cataloging public T cell receptors could reveal signatures of past pathogen exposure. Using immunosequencing, the study profiled T cell repertoires from about 610 subjects and related those repertoires to cytomegalovirus serostatus. In addition to the first cohort of 666 subjects, a separate validation cohort of approximately 120 different subjects was used. To predict cytomegalovirus infection status, the study combined high-throughput TCR immunosequencing, statistical association of individual TCRs with disease status, and machine learning. A later analysis re-analyzed previously published TCR beta repertoires from 650 to 800 donors and added high-resolution HLA genotyping to study TCR occurrence patterns. Rather than using new phenotypic data, the later analysis identified candidate immune exposures from TCR beta sequences and from how often those sequences occurred across donors. To decide whether each TCR beta V gene segment behaved as functional or pseudogenic, an earlier analysis of approximately 600 of the donors relied on high-throughput TCR beta sequencing. Donor age, sex, ethnicity and CMV serostatus were compiled together with the repertoire data. Genome-wide SNP genotypes for about 65% of the 666 donors were used in a later genetic analysis, which treated that subset as a discovery cohort. All discovery cohort repertoires had been generated on a single sequencing platform. Both class I and class II loci were covered by HLA typing, at four-digit resolution. The number of donors typed differed by locus, with about 629-630 for A, B, C, DRB1 and DQB1, around 500 for DQA1, 600 to 610 for DPA1, and some 440 for DPB1. Five DR-DQ haplotypes were handled as single units for association and clustering, since linkage in the cohort was strong. On average, roughly 240,000 unique TCR beta nucleotide sequences were sequenced per donor among 300 to 500 genotyped donors of the cohort, with around 19% of those sequences being non-productive. Broad study findings and their caveats: Linkage disequilibrium might explain the correlated functional status among segregating V segments, but an unknown experimental factor could not be ruled out. In a later analysis, some 17,000 TCR beta sequences were associated with specific HLA alleles at a false discovery rate of 0.05. According to a later genetic analysis, donors in an Asian-associated ancestry cluster had fewer N-insertions in productive TCRs than the approximately 700-donor mean. HLA typing was unavailable for some donors at each locus, so association tests used only the typed subset. A later genetic analysis associated a missense DCLRE1C variant with V-gene and J-gene trimming of TCR beta chains, and an independent cohort replicated the association. According to a later analysis, most CMV-associated TCR beta chains appeared to be HLA-restricted, and the HLA associations seemed to be driven largely by CMV exposure. The study listed approximately 150 TCR beta chains as associated with cytomegalovirus. In a later analysis, the rate of TCR association differed among HLA loci, with DRB1 alleles having the most associated TCRs and HLA-C alleles having the fewest. The sequencing pipeline was judged likely to have produced a cluster of highly shared sequence variants as a technical artifact. Strong co-occurrence of HLA alleles, especially DR and DQ, made assigning TCR associations to individual alleles difficult. The presence/absence analyses assumed that sequencing depth was roughly uniform across donors, and that assumption may not be true. The earlier analysis of nearly 600 of the donors excluded about 16 rarely observed V segments, including chromosome 9 orphons, because counts were too low. Most TCR sequences were seen in very few donors, while some public TCRs were found in many individuals. CMV serostatus was the only immune exposure information available for the cohort. Several of the top co-occurrence clusters appeared to be linked to parvovirus B19, influenza, CMV and Epstein-Barr virus, according to a later analysis. In a later analysis, HLA-associated TCR beta chains showed more clonal expansion and lower generation probabilities than non-associated chains that were equally common. In vitro tests confirmed that a few of the cytomegalovirus-associated TCR beta chains recognize cytomegalovirus antigens. A further reported finding was that TCR beta sequences accurately predicted the HLA-A and HLA-B alleles for most subjects in the first cohort. In this cohort, only TCR beta chains were sequenced, and detectable features were limited by the absence of alpha or paired-chain data. Some IMGT-functional V segments, including TRBV6-2 and TRBV6-3, could not be told apart with the 87-base-pair reads, so those segments were excluded. In an earlier analysis of more than 450 of the donors, most TCR beta V segments were observed in productive rearrangements about 87% or about 30% of the time, broadly matching IMGT annotations. The classifier was reported to diagnose cytomegalovirus status with high specificity and sensitivity in both the original cohort and the validation cohort. The authors suggested that the approach could potentially be generalized to other disease states and immunological phenotypes.

Worth noting for this clone: Its antigen has not been determined. No base-level quality is on record; no much larger clone is a single base apart.

In total, approximately 700 healthy bone marrow donors made up the cohort. At the time of sampling, all cohort members were nominally healthy, though unrecorded immune exposures were likely present. The donor tested CMV seropositive, placing the donor among the 290 or so seropositive members of the cohort. Each donor provided a peripheral blood sample, and peripheral blood mononuclear cells were used for TCR beta sequencing. Genomic DNA extraction from the blood cell samples was performed with the Qiagen DNeasy Blood Extraction Kit. The protocol used for the library was the immunoSEQ multiplex PCR assay. A mixture of 60 forward primers for TCR Vbeta segments and 13 reverse primers for TCR Jbeta segments was used in the multiplex PCR. Amplification of the CDR3 region of rearranged TCR beta genes was performed with a multiplex PCR assay on genomic DNA. On the Illumina HiSeq System, the amplified TCR beta libraries were sequenced as 87-base-pair reads. For the original study's pipeline: A later analysis tallied 70 million to 100 million unique TCR beta chains across the 666 repertoires, and approximately 12 million of those chains were shared by two or more donors. To remove PCR and sequencing errors, raw reads were error-corrected and collapsed into unique sequences using a nearest-neighbor algorithm that merged closely related sequences. Alignment of CDR3 sequences to IMGT reference sequences was used to assign V, D and J gene segments. For a sequence to be retained, at least a six-nucleotide match to both a V gene segment and a J gene segment was required. Rearrangements were called productive when the CDR3 lacked stop codons and stayed in frame with V and J; all others were non-productive. CDR3 was defined by IMGT convention, running from the second conserved V-encoded cysteine to the conserved J-encoded phenylalanine. The earlier analysis of about 640 of the donors excluded any sequence lacking an unambiguous match to a single V gene segment. An earlier analysis of a few hundred of the donors classified V segments as functional when productive rearrangements were above 56.7% and as segregating when the standard deviation between donors was above 5%. To diagnose cytomegalovirus status from the catalog of TCR beta chain sequences, a statistical classification framework was built. In a later analysis, TCR nucleotide sequences were compared against IMGT/GENE-DB human TR gene sequences so that V and J genes could be assigned. The TCRdist pipeline was used in a later analysis to assign CDR3 sequences and most-parsimonious VDJ recombination scenarios. In a later analysis, each TCR beta chain was defined by its CDR3 amino acid sequence together with its V-gene family, and reads without a unique V-gene family were excluded. As a way to deal with suspected cross-contamination and a sequencing artifact, a later analysis dropped approximately 570 nucleotide sequences that were highly shared and had low generation probability. In a later analysis, a clonal expansion index was calculated for each public chain from normalized within-repertoire ranks of inferred template counts. In a later analysis, generation probabilities were computed using a VDJ recombination model fitted to out-of-frame rearrangements, and the results were checked against IGoR. In a later analysis, hypergeometric tests were used to score TCR-TCR, TCR-HLA and TCR-CMV co-occurrence, with a repertoire-size bias correction applied to TCR pairs. False discovery rates were estimated in a later analysis by permuting HLA or CMV assignments 20 times. In a later analysis, co-occurring TCRs were grouped using DBSCAN, with TCRdist sequence similarity added in when clustering inside HLA-allele-positive subsets. For co-occurrence clustering, repertoires with fewer than 30,000 or more than 120,000 public chains were excluded, along with five repertoires with anomalous nucleotide sharing. In TCRdb, the immuneACCESS table is reduced to in-frame sequences with V and J assigned. These tables do not hold every clone; where another copy was compared, an unresolved V gene accounts for under half, and the others remain unexplained. That table furnishes V, J and clone size, whereas the DNA furnished D and trimming. The sample table holds approximately 75,000 clones, of which 74% were seen once. Of the sample, 11% is held by the ten largest clones.

For this chain, trimming is 2 bases at the V end and 5 bases at the J end, and the number of junction bases without a gene match is 7. Its CDR3 holds 16 amino acids, cysteine through phenylalanine. Only the CDR3 DNA stays, 48 bases, in frame from base 1. Via the germline V gene (reference sequence), CDR1 is LNHDA and CDR2 SQIVND. The rearranged chain carries TRBV19 and TRBJ1-1, and 11 junction bases match TRBD1. What was sequenced was PBMCs. This TCR was sampled from a woman aged 55-75 years in good health and CMV-seropositive. The encoded CDR3 is CASSIRDRGIETEAFF. The DNA sequence is as follows: TGTGCCAGTAGTATAAGGGACAGGGGGATCGAAACTGAAGCTTTCTTT.